A single sample is the source of the 17 T cell receptor beta chains below, sequenced in a study of CD4 and CD8 cells across lung adenocarcinoma regions. MiXCR was run by TCRdb on the PCR reads, yielding one entry per CDR3 protein. Of about 4,000 distinct CDR3 sequences in the sample, roughly 51% were seen once. Sequenced material: CD4+ T cells from the margin of a lung tumor. These receptors originate from a female donor with lung adenocarcinoma. The CD4 and CD8 labels of this study may be unreliable.

This clonotype turned up a few times. V is TRBV20-1 and J is TRBJ2-1; D is undetermined. Germline loops: CDR1 DFQATT, CDR2 SNEGSKA (reference sequence). The germline V and J ends were trimmed by 8 bases and 3 bases, with 14 bases remaining between them. The length of the CDR3 is 13 residues. This CDR3 is CSPLSNDYNEQFF. In DNA form, the CDR3 reads TGCAGTCCCTTAAGCAACGACTACAATGAGCAGTTCTTC.

This clonotype has only a few counts. This sequence joins TRBV6-1 and TRBJ2-1, with 11 bases lining up with TRBD2. The J call may be faulty, since TRBJ2-7 better matches the DNA end. Germline-derived CDR1 and CDR2 are MNHNS and SASEGT. CDR3 size: 16 residues. CDR3 sequence reads: CASSPLSSGRAYEQYF. The DNA of the CDR3 is TGTGCCAGCAGTCCCCTAAGTAGCGGGAGGGCCTACGAGCAGTACTTC.

This sequence joins TRBV6-5 and TRBJ2-1; TRBD1 matches at 8 bases. The trim removed 4 bases at V and 0 bases at J, leaving 2 bases unmatched. The CDR3 length is 15 residues. The V gene's germline CDR1 is MNHEY and CDR2 SVGAGI. CDR3 bases: TGTGCCAGCAGTTCGACAGGGGCCTCCTACAATGAGCAGTTCTTC. This gives the protein CASSSTGASYNEQFF.

The CDR3: CASSEEAGGTDTQYF. In DNA form, the CDR3 reads TGTGCCAGCAGTGAAGAGGCAGGGGGCACAGATACGCAGTATTTT. The chain employs TRBV6-1 and TRBJ2-3, with D tentatively TRBD1 (6 bases). The ends were cut back, 1 base at V and 1 base at J, with 9 bases in the middle. The germline V gene has CDR1 MNHNS and CDR2 SASEGT. CDR3 size: 15 residues.

By proportion, this clonotype is medium-sized (0.01 to 0.1%). J is TRBJ2-1 and V is TRBV10-1; 7 bases are a match to TRBD2. The DNA end favors TRBJ2-7, so the J call may be wrong. Germline V lookup: CDR1 WNHNN, CDR2 SYGVQD (reference sequence). The CDR3 contains 13 residues. CDR3 DNA: TGCGCCAGCGGGAGGGGCTTGCTACTCGAGCAGTACTTC. Its protein product is CASGRGLLLEQYF.

V is TRBV5-1 and J is TRBJ1-1; possibly TRBD1 for D (5 bases). Germline CDR1 is SGHRS and CDR2 is YFSETQ. Trimming removed 4 bases at V and 3 bases at J, with 19 bases between. This CDR3 has 16 residues. DNA for the CDR3: TGCGCCAGCAGCCTGGGCGGGGGAGACAGCTACACTGAAGCTTTCTTT. Amino acids: CASSLGGGDSYTEAFF.

This clonotype is termed medium-sized (0.01 to 0.1%). CDR3 sequence: CASWRDYGYTF. The CDR3 DNA is TGTGCCTCCTGGAGGGACTATGGCTACACCTTC. The rearrangement joins TRBV28 to TRBJ1-2; no firm D call. The CDR3 is 11 amino acids. The germline CDR1 and CDR2 sequences are MDHEN and SYDVKM. Between the trimmed V and J ends, which lost 11 bases and 3 bases, there was a span of 10 bases.

The table lists this clonotype with a few counts. The V and J genes are TRBV7-8 and TRBJ2-1; tentative D call: TRBD2 (5 bases). Trimming removed 1 base at V and 10 bases at J, with 14 bases between. The CDR3 extends over 14 amino acids. Per the germline V gene, CDR1 is SGHVS and CDR2 is FQNEAQ. The chain's CDR3 is CASSLVRSTGEQFF. CDR3 nucleotide sequence: TGTGCCAGCAGCTTAGTCCGATCCACGGGAGAGCAGTTCTTC. The complete variable domain, with remaining parts taken from reference TRBV7-8 and TRBJ2-1, reads GAGVSQSPRYKVAKRGQDVALRCDPISGHVSLFWYQQALGQGPEFLTYFQNEAQLDKSGLPSDRFFAERPEGSVSTLKIQRTQQEDSAVYLCASSLVRSTGEQFFGPGTRLTVL.

By share of the sample, this clonotype is medium-sized. CDR3 sequence: CASQIDSNSNQPQHF. For the CDR3, the DNA is TGTGCCTCTCAAATAGACAGTAATAGCAATCAGCCCCAGCATTTT. V and J are TRBV6-1 and TRBJ1-5; possibly TRBD1 for D (5 bases). V dropped 11 bases and J dropped 0 bases, with 17 bases sitting between them. The CDR3 is made up of 15 amino acids. The germline CDR1 and CDR2 sequences are MNHNS and SASEGT.

The chain joins TRBV15 to TRBJ2-1; TRBD1 or TRBD2 may be the D gene (5 bases each). Germline CDR1 LNHNV, CDR2 YYDKDF (reference sequence). V lost 2 bases and J 3 bases, leaving 11 bases between the germline ends. The CDR3 is 15 amino acids. The CDR3: CATSRRDVNYNEQFF. Here the CDR3 DNA reads TGTGCCACCAGCAGACGGGACGTAAACTACAATGAGCAGTTCTTC.

This clonotype was seen only a few times. V and J are TRBV11-2 and TRBJ2-3; D remains unclear. The CDR3 covers 14 residues. In germline, CDR1 is SGHAT, CDR2 FQNNGV. The V and J ends lost 0 bases and 3 bases respectively, with 7 bases between them. CDR3 coding DNA: TGTGCCAGCAGCTTAGAGTGGGGAACAGATACGCAGTATTTT. Its translation is CASSLEWGTDTQYF.

The V gene is TRBV10-2, the J gene TRBJ1-2; tentatively, D is TRBD1 (6 bases). CDR1 WSHSY and CDR2 SAAADI come from the germline V gene. Deletions cut 2 bases from V and 4 bases from J, with 8 bases between. CDR3 length: 13 residues. CDR3 nucleotide sequence: TGCGCCAGCAGTGAGACAGGGACCTATGGCTACACCTTC. Translating gives CASSETGTYGYTF.

In DNA form, the CDR3 reads TGTGCCAGCTGGTCCACCGGGGAGCTGTTTTTT. Protein: CASWSTGELFF. This rearrangement joins TRBV6-1 to TRBJ2-2; D gene unclear. Germline V CDR1 and CDR2: MNHNS, SASEGT. V gave up 8 bases and J gave up 4 bases, with 5 bases separating them. The CDR3 has 11 residues.

This clonotype has just one count. The chain is built from TRBV10-1 and TRBJ2-1, with D uncertain. The CDR3 spans 15 residues. V lost 10 bases to trimming and J lost 3 bases, with 19 bases between them. The germline V gene has CDR1 WNHNN and CDR2 SYGVQD (reference sequence). The CDR3 region has the DNA TGCGCCAAAAACACAGACCCGTCTCTCTACAATGAGCAGTTCTTC. This gives the protein CAKNTDPSLYNEQFF.

The genes are TRBV27 and TRBJ2-1, with 7 bases matching TRBD1. Trimming at V came to 7 bases and at J to 4 bases, leaving 7 bases not matched to a gene. Germline CDR1 MNHEY, CDR2 SMNVEV (reference sequence). This CDR3 has 14 residues. The CDR3 reads CASIPPDRYNEQFF. The CDR3 region has the DNA TGTGCCAGCATCCCTCCGGACAGGTACAATGAGCAGTTCTTC.

This clonotype was seen only a few times. A much larger clone differs from this one at a single base, so this may be a read error. The chain couples TRBV6-1 to TRBJ2-1; tentative D call: TRBD1 (6 bases). The J call may not be correct, given that the DNA end is closer to TRBJ2-7. The CDR3 extends over 15 amino acids. Germline loops: CDR1 MNHNS, CDR2 SASEGT. Here the CDR3 reads CASTPVRGAYNEQYF. The CDR3 DNA follows: TGTGCCAGCACCCCGGTCAGGGGCGCCTACAATGAGCAGTACTTC.

The gene calls are TRBV20-1 and TRBJ2-6; 9 bases fit TRBD1. The V gene's germline CDR1 is DFQATT and CDR2 SNEGSKA (reference sequence). The CDR3 is made up of 14 amino acids. V shed 6 bases, J shed 1 base, and the junction held 1 base outside the gene matches. CDR3 sequence reads: CSADRGSGANVLTF. CDR3 in DNA: TGCAGTGCCGACAGGGGGTCTGGGGCCAACGTCCTGACTTTC.